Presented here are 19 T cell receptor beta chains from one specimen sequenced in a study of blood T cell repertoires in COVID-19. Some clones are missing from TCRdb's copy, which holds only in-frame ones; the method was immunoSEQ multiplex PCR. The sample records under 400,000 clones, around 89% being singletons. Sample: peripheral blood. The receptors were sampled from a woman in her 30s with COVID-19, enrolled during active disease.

As DNA, the CDR3 is TGTGCCAGCAGCGTACGACTGGAAGAGACCCAGTACTTC. Its translation: CASSVRLEETQYF. The chain uses TRBV9 and TRBJ2-5, with D unclear. Trimming pared 1 base from V and 3 bases from J, leaving 7 bases between. Germline assignment: CDR1 SGDLS and CDR2 YYNGEE. The CDR3 length is 13 residues. The variable domain in full, completed from reference TRBV9 and TRBJ2-5, reads DSGVTQTPKHLITATGQRVTLRCSPRSGDLSVYWYQQSLDQGLQFLIQYYNGEERAKGNILERFSAQQFPDLHSELNLSSLELGDSALYFCASSVRLEETQYFGPGTRLLVL.

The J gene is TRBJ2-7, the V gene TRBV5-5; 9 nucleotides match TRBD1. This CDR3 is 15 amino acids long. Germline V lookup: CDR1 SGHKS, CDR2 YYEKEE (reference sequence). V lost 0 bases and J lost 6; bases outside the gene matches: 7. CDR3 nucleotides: TGTGCCAGCAGCTTGGCCGACAGGGGGAGCCTCGAGCAGTACTTC. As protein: CASSLADRGSLEQYF.

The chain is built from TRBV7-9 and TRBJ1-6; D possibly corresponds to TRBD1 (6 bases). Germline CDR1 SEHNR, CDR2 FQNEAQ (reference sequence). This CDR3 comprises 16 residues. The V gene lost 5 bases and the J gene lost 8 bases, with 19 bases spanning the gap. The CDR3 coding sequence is TGTGCCAGCAGCAGTTCCTCAGGGGTCGGTGATTCACCCCTCCACTTT. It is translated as CASSSSSGVGDSPLHF.

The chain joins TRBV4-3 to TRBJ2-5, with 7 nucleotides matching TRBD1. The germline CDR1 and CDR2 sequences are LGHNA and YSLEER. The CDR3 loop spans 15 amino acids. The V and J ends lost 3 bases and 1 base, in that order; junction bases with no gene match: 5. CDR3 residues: CASSQGPGGQETQYF. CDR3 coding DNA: TGCGCCAGCAGCCAGGGGCCAGGGGGCCAAGAGACCCAGTACTTC.

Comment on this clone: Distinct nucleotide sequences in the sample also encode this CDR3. The CDR3 here is CASSQDPGGNQPQHF. DNA of the CDR3: TGCGCCAGCAGCCAAGATCCCGGGGGCAATCAGCCCCAGCATTTT. The rearrangement links TRBV4-1 to TRBJ1-5; no reliable D call. This CDR3 has 15 residues. With 0 bases removed from V and 2 bases from J, the gap between germline ends came to 8 bases. Germline V gene sequence: CDR1 MGHRA, CDR2 YSYEKL.

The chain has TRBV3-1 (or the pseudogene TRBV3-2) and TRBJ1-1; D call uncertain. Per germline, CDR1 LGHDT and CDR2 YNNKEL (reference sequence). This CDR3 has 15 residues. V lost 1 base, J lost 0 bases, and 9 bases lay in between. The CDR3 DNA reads TGTGCCAGCAGCCAAGGGCAGGTTCTGAACACTGAAGCTTTCTTT. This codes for CASSQGQVLNTEAFF.

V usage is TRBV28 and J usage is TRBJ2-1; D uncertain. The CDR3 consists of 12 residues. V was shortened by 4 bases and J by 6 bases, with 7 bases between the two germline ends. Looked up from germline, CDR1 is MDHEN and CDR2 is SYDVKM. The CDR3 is CASSSPGNEQFF. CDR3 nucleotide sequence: TGTGCCAGCAGTTCACCAGGCAATGAGCAGTTCTTC.

CDR3 amino acids: CASSFTRGWEETQYF. The CDR3 bases are TGTGCCAGCAGCTTCACCAGGGGGTGGGAGGAGACCCAGTACTTC. The chain couples TRBV7-6 to TRBJ2-5; 7 nucleotides align to TRBD1. This CDR3 has 15 residues. The J segment lost 5 bases and the V segment lost 3 bases, leaving 9 bases of the junction unmatched. The V gene's germline CDR1 is SGHVS and CDR2 FNYEAQ.

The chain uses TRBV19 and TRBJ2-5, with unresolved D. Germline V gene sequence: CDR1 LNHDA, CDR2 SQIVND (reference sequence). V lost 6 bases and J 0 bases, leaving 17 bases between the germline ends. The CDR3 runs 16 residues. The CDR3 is CASSPAPPDYQETQYF. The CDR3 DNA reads TGTGCCAGTAGCCCCGCCCCACCAGATTACCAAGAGACCCAGTACTTC. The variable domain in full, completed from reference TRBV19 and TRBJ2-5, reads DGGITQSPKYLFRKEGQNVTLSCEQNLNHDAMYWYRQDPGQGLRLIYYSQIVNDFQKGDIAEGYSVSREKKESFPLTVTSAQKNPTAFYLCASSPAPPDYQETQYFGPGTRLLVL.

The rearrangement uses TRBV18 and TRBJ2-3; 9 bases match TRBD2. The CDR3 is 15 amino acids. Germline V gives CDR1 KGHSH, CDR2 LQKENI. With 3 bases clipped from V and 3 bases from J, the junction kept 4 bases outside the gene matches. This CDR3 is CASSPTSGGTDTQYF. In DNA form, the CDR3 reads TGTGCCAGCTCACCGACTAGCGGAGGTACAGATACGCAGTATTTT.

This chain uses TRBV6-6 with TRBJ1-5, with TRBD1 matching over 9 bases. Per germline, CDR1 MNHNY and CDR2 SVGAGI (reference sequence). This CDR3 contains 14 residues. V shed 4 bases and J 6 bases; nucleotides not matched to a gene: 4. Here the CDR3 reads CASSWGQGSQPQHF. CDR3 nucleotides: TGTGCCAGCAGTTGGGGACAGGGTAGTCAGCCCCAGCATTTT.

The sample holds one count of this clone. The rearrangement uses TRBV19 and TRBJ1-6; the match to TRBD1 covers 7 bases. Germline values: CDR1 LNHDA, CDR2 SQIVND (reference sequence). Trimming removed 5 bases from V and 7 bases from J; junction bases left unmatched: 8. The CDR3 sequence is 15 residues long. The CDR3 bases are TGTGCCAGTAGTTACGGACAGGAACGGAATTCACCCCTCCACTTT. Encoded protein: CASSYGQERNSPLHF.

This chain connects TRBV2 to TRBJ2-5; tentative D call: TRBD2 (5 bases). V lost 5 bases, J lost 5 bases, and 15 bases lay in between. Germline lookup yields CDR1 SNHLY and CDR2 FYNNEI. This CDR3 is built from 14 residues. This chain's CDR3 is CASSRRSGGETQYF. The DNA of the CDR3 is TGTGCCAGCAGTCGCCGGTCGGGCGGGGAGACCCAGTACTTC.

CDR3 in amino acids: CATSDLLAGGADTQYF. The DNA of the CDR3 is TGTGCCACCAGTGATTTGCTAGCGGGGGGGGCAGATACGCAGTATTTT. The chain recombines TRBV24-1 with TRBJ2-3; the match to TRBD2 covers 12 bases. The CDR3 length is 16 residues. V shed 0 bases and J 4 bases; nucleotides not matched to a gene: 1. CDR1 is KGHDR, CDR2 SFDVKD, per germline.

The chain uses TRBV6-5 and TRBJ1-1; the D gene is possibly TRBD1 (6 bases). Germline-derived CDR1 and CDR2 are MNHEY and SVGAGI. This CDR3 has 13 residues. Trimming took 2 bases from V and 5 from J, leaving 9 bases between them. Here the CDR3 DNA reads TGTGCCAGCAGTTACGGGACACCAACTGAAGCTTTCTTT. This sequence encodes CASSYGTPTEAFF.

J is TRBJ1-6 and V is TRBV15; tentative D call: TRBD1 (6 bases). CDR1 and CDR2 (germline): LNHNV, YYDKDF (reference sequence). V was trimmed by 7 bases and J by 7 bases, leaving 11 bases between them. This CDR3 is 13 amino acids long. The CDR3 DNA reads TGTGCCACCAAGGACAGAGAGAATTCACCCCTCCACTTT. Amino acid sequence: CATKDRENSPLHF.

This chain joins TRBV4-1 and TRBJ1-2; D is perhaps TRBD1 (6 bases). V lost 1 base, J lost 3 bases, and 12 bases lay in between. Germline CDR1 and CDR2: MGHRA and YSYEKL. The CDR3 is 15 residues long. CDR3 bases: TGCGCCAGCAGCCAAGGGGCAGGGGCCGACTATGGCTACACCTTC. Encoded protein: CASSQGAGADYGYTF.

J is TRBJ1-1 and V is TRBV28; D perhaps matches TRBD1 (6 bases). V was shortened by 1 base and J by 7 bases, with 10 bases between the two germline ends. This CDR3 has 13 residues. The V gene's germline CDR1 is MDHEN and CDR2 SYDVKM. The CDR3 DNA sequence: TGTGCCAGCAGTTTATTGACGACAGGTGAAGCTTTCTTT. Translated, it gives CASSLLTTGEAFF.

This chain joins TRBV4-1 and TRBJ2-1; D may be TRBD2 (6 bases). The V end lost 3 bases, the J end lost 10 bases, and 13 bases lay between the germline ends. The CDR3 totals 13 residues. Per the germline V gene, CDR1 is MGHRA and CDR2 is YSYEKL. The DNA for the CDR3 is TGCGCCAGCAGCCACAGGGTCGGGGGAGAGCAGTTCTTC. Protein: CASSHRVGGEQFF.